This T cell receptor (beta chain) originates from a study of cytomegalovirus exposure and HLA in healthy donors. In the case of this clone: Its antigen remains unidentified.

The study's findings and limits: HLA allele associations emerged for 17,000 or so TCR beta sequences in a later analysis, at 0.05 false discovery rate. The authors assumed roughly uniform sequencing depth across donors for presence/absence analyses.

V shed 6 bases, J shed 6 bases, and the junction held 16 bases outside the gene matches. The length of the CDR3 is 17 residues. Germline assignment: CDR1 MDHEN and CDR2 SYDVKM. Primers for the PCR totalled 60 Vbeta and 13 Jbeta. The assay was immunoSEQ multiplex PCR, and TCRdb's table has in-frame clones only and misses some. The sample consists of 150,000 to 200,000 clones, approximately 78% of them appearing once. Sequencing input: PBMCs. The clonotype originates from a woman aged 25 to 39 in good health and CMV-seropositive. The V gene is TRBV28, the J gene TRBJ1-2; 10 bases map to TRBD1. In nucleotides, the CDR3 is TGTGCCAGCAGCTCCCGGCTTATAGGACAGGGGGTAAATGGCTACACCTTC. It codes for CASSSRLIGQGVNGYTF.